This T cell receptor beta chain was sequenced in a study of blood T cell repertoires in COVID-19. Overall study: Italy, Spain and the United States were the sources of the convalescent and acute COVID-19 samples. PBMCs, B-cell-depleted T cells, or T cells provided the cDNA or gDNA that made up the material.

Sequencing used immunoSEQ multiplex PCR; TCRdb keeps in-frame clones, though not all of them. Of approximately 150,000 clones in the sample, 87% were seen once. V lost 3 bases and J 4 bases, leaving 18 bases between the germline ends. The germline gives CDR1 KGHSH, CDR2 LQKENI. The CDR3 is 16 amino acids. Sequencing was done on a sample of peripheral blood. The clonotype comes from a woman aged 50 to 60 with acute or convalescent COVID-19. The V and J genes are TRBV18 and TRBJ1-2; D remains unclear. CDR3 sequence reads: CASSPPAAGAIYGYTF. The CDR3 nucleotides read TGTGCCAGCTCACCCCCTGCTGCGGGAGCGATCTATGGCTACACCTTC.